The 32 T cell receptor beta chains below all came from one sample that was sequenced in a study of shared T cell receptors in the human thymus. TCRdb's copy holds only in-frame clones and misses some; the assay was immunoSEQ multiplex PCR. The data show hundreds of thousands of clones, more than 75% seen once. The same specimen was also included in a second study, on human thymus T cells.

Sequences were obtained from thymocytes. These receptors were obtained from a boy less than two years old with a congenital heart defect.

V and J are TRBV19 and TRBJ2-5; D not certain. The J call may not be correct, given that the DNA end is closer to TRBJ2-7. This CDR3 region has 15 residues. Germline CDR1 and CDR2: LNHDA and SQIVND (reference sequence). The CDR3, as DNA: TGTGCCAGTAGTACCCACGGACGAAAGGACTACGAGCAGTACTTC. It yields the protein CASSTHGRKDYEQYF.

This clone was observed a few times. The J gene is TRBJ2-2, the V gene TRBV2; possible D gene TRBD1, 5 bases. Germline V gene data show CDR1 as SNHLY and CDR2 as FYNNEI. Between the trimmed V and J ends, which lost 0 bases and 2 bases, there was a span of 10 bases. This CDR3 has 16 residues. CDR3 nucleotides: TGTGCCAGCAGTGAAGCGGGGCGGACCAACACCGGGGAGCTGTTTTTT. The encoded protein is CASSEAGRTNTGELFF.

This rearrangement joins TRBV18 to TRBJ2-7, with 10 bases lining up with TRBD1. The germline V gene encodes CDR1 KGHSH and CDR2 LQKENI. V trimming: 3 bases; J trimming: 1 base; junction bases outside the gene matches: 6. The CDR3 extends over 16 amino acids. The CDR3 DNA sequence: TGTGCCAGCTCACCCGAGGACAGGGGGAATTCCTACGAGCAGTACTTC. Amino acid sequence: CASSPEDRGNSYEQYF. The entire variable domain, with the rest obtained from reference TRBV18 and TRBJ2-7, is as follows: NAGVMQNPRHLVRRRGQEARLRCSPMKGHSHVYWYRQLPEEGLKFMVYLQKENIIDESGMPKERFSAEFPKEGPSILRIQQVVRGDSAAYFCASSPEDRGNSYEQYFGPGTRLTVT.

The CDR3 nucleotides are TGCGCCAGCAGCAAGGACCCGGGACAGCTAACCCAAGAGACCCAGTACTTC. Its translation is CASSKDPGQLTQETQYF. The chain uses TRBV5-1 and TRBJ2-5, with TRBD1 matching 7 bases. Germline values: CDR1 SGHRS, CDR2 YFSETQ. The CDR3 sequence is 17 residues long. V was pared by 4 bases and J by 1 base, with 13 bases of the junction left unmatched.

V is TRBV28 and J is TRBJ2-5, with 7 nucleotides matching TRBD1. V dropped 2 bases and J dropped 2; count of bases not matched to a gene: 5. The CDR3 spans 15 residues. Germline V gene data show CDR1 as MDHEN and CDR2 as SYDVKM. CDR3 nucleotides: TGTGCCAGCAGTTTAAACCACAGGGGACAAGAGACCCAGTACTTC. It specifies CASSLNHRGQETQYF.

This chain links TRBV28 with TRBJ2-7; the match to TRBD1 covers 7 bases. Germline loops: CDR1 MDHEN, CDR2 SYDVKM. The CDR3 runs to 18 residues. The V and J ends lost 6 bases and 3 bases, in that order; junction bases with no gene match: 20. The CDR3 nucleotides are TGTGCCAGCAGACCCAACCTCGGGACAGCGAGTGATAACTACGAGCAGTACTTC. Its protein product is CASRPNLGTASDNYEQYF.

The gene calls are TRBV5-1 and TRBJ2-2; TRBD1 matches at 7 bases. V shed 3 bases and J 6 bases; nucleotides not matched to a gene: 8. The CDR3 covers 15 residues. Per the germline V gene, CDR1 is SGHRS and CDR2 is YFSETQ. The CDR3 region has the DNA TGCGCCAGCAGCTCCGGGACAGCGAAGTCCGGGGAGCTGTTTTTT. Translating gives CASSSGTAKSGELFF.

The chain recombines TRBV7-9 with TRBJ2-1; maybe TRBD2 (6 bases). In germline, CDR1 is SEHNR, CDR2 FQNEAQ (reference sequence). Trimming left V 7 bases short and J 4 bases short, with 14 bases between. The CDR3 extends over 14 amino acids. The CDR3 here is CASTNLGGYNEQFF. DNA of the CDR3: TGTGCCAGCACCAACTTGGGAGGTTACAATGAGCAGTTCTTC.

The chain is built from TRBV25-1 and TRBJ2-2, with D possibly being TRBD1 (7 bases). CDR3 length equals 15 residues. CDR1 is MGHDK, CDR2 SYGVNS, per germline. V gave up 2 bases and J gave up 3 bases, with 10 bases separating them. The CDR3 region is CASSERRGDTGELFF. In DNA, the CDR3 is TGTGCCAGCAGTGAACGCAGGGGGGACACCGGGGAGCTGTTTTTT. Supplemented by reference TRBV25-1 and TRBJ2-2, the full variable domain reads EADIYQTPRYLVIGTGKKITLECSQTMGHDKMYWYQQDPGMELHLIHYSYGVNSTEKGDLSSESTVSRIRTEHFPLTLESARPSHTSQYLCASSERRGDTGELFFGEGSRLTVL.

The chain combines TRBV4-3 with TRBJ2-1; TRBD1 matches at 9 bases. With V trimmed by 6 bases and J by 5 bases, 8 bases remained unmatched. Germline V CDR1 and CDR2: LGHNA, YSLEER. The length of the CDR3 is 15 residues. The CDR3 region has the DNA TGCGCCAGCAGTCACTCGGGACAGGGACACAATGAGCAGTTCTTC. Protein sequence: CASSHSGQGHNEQFF.

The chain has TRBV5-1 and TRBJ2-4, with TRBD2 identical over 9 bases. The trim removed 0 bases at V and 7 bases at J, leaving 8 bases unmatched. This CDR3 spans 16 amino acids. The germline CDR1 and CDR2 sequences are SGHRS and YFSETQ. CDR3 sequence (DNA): TGCGCCAGCAGCTTGGATAGGGCGGGAGGGCCGAACATTCAGTACTTC. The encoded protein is CASSLDRAGGPNIQYF. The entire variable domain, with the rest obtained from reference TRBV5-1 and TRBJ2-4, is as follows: KAGVTQTPRYLIKTRGQQVTLSCSPISGHRSVSWYQQTPGQGLQFLFEYFSETQRNKGNFPGRFSGRQFSNSRSEMNVSTLELGDSALYLCASSLDRAGGPNIQYFGAGTRLSVL.

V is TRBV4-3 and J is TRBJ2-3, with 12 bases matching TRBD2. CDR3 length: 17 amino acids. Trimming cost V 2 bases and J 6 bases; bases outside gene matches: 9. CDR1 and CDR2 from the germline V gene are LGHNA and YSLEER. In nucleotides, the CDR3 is TGCGCCAGCAGCCAAAGACTAGCGGGAGAGCTCGGGGATACGCAGTATTTT. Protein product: CASSQRLAGELGDTQYF.

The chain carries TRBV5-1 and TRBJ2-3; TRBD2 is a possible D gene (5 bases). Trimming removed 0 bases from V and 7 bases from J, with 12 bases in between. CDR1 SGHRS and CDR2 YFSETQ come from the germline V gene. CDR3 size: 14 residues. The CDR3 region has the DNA TGCGCCAGCAGCTTGGCCGCCGGGGAGAATACGCAGTATTTT. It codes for CASSLAAGENTQYF.

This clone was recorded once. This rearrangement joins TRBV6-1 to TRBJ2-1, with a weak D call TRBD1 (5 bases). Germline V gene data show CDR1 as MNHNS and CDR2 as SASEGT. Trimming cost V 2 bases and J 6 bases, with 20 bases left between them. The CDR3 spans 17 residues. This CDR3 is CASSENILRGRVNEQFF. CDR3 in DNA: TGTGCCAGCAGTGAAAATATCTTAAGGGGAAGGGTCAATGAGCAGTTCTTC.

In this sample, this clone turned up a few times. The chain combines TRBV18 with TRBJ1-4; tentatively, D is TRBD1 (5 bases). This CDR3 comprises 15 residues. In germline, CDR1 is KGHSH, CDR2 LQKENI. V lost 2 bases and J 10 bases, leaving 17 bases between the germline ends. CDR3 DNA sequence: TGTGCCAGCTCACCAGTACCCACAGGAGTAGTAAAACTGTTTTTT. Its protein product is CASSPVPTGVVKLFF.

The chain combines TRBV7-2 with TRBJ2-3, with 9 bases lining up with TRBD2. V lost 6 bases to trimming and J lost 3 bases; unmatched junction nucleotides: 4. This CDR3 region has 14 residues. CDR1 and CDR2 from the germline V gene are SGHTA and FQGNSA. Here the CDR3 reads CASRVGLATDTQYF. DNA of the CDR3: TGTGCCAGCAGAGTGGGACTAGCAACAGATACGCAGTATTTT.

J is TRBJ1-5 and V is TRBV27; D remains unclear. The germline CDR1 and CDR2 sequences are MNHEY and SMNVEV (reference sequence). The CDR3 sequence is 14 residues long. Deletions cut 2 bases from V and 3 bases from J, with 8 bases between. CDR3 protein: CASSLRDHNQPQHF. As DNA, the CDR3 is TGTGCCAGCAGTTTACGGGATCACAATCAGCCCCAGCATTTT.

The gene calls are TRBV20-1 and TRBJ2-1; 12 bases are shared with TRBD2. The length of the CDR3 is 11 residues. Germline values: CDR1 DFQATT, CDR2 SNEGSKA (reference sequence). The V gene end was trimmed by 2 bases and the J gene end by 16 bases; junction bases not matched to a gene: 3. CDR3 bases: TGCAGTGCTAGACTAGCGGGGGGGGGTTTCTTC. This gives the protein CSARLAGGGFF.

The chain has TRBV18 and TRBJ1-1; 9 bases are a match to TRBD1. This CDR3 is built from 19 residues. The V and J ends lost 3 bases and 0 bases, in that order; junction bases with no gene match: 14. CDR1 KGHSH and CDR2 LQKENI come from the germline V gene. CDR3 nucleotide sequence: TGTGCCAGCTCACCTAGACTGGGGGGACAGGGCACCATGAACACTGAAGCTTTCTTT. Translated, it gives CASSPRLGGQGTMNTEAFF.

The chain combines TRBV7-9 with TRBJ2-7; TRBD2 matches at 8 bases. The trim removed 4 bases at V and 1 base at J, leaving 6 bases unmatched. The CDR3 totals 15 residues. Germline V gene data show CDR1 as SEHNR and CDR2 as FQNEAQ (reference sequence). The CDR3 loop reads CASSYSGEGSYEQYF. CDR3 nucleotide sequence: TGTGCCAGCAGCTATAGCGGGGAGGGGTCCTACGAGCAGTACTTC.

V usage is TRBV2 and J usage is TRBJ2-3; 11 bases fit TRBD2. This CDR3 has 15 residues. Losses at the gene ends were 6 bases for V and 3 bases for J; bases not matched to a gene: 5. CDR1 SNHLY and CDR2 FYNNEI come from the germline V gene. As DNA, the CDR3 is TGTGCCAGCAGCCGACTAGCGGGGACTACAGATACGCAGTATTTT. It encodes CASSRLAGTTDTQYF.

CDR3 amino acids: CASSLASGWEQFF. The CDR3 DNA is TGTGCCAGCAGTTTAGCGTCGGGGTGGGAGCAGTTCTTC. The V call is TRBV27, the J call TRBJ2-1, with D tentatively TRBD2 (5 bases). This CDR3 has 13 residues. With 2 bases removed from V and 10 bases from J, the gap between germline ends came to 12 bases. Germline CDR1 and CDR2: MNHEY and SMNVEV (reference sequence).

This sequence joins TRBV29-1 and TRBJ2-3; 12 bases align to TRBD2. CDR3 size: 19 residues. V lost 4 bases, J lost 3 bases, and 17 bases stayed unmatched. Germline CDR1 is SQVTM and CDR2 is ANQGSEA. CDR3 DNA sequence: TGCAGCGTTGGCCCGACGAGACTAGCGGGAGTTTATAGGACAGATACGCAGTATTTT. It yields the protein CSVGPTRLAGVYRTDTQYF.

CDR3 residues: CASSSDREHQPQHF. The DNA for the CDR3 is TGTGCCAGCAGCTCGGACAGGGAACATCAGCCCCAGCATTTT. V usage is TRBV7-9 and J usage is TRBJ1-5, with TRBD1 matching over 8 bases. Germline-derived CDR1 and CDR2 are SEHNR and FQNEAQ (reference sequence). The CDR3 consists of 14 residues. Trimming removed 4 bases from V and 5 bases from J; junction bases left unmatched: 4.

CDR3 DNA: TGCGCCAGCAGTCAATTACAGGGCTCCTACGAGCAGTACTTC. Its protein product is CASSQLQGSYEQYF. The V and J genes are TRBV23-1 and TRBJ2-7, with D perhaps TRBD1 (6 bases). TRBV23-1 is filed as an ORF, its function uncertain. The CDR3 loop spans 14 amino acids. V shed 1 base and J shed 0 bases, with 7 bases lying between them.

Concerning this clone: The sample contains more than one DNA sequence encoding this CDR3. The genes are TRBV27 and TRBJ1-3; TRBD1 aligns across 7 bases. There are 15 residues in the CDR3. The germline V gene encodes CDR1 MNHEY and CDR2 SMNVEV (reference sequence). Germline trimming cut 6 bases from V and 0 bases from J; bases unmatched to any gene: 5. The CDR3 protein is CASSQDRDSGNTIYF. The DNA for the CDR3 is TGTGCCAGCAGCCAAGACAGGGACTCTGGAAACACCATATATTTT.

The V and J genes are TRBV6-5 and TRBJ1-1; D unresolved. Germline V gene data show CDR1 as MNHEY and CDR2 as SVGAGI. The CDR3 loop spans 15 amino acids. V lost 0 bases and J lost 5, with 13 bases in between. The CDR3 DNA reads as TGTGCCAGCAGTTACTCGACGGTCCGGAGAACTGAAGCTTTCTTT. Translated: CASSYSTVRRTEAFF.

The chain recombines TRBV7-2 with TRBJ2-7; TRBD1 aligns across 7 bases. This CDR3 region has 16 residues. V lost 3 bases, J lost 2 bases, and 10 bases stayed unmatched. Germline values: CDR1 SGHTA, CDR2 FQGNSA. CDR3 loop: CASSFYRGAPAYEQYF. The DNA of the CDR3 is TGTGCCAGCAGCTTCTACAGGGGAGCGCCCGCCTACGAGCAGTACTTC.

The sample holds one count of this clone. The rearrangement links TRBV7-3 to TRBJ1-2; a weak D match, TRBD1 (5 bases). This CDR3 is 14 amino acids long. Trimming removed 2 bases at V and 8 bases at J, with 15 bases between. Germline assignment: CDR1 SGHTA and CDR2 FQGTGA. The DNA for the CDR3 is TGTGCCAGCAGCTTAGGGGGTGGAGGGGCCGGCTACACCTTC. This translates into CASSLGGGGAGYTF.

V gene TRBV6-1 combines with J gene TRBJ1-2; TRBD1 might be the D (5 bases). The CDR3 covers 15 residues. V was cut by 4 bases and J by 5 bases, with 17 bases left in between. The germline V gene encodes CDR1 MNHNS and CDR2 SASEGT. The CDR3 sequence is CASSGPGRLSYGYTF. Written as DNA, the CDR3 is TGTGCCAGCAGTGGGCCAGGGCGACTTAGTTATGGCTACACCTTC.

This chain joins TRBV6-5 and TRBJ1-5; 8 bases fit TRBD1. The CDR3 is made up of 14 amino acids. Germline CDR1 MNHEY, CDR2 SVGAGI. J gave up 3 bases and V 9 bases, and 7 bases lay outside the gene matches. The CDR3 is CASRRQGHNQPQHF. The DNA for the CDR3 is TGTGCCAGTAGGAGACAGGGGCACAATCAGCCCCAGCATTTT.

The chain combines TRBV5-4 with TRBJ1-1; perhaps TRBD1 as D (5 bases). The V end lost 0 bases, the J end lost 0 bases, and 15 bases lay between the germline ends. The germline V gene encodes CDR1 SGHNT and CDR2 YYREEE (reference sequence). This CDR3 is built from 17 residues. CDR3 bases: TGTGCCAGCAGCTTGGGGCGCAGGGCTGATATGAACACTGAAGCTTTCTTT. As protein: CASSLGRRADMNTEAFF.